This is a list of T cell receptor beta chains from one sample in a study of T cells after yellow fever vaccination. TCRdb recomputed calls from the 5' RACE reads with MiXCR, one row per CDR3 protein. Among about 120,000 distinct CDR3 sequences listed, over 8% were seen once. The sample consisted of CD8+ T cells sorted from PBMCs, taken on the day of the yellow fever booster vaccination. These receptors were obtained from a man aged 18 to 29 who received the YFV17D yellow fever vaccine. Both conserved end residues are part of each CDR3. The D gene is left open where the match is weak. Not all rows give a size; the values are once, few, many and, for expanded clones, a class.

>few|-|TRBV7-9|TRBJ1-2
CASSVFGYTF
TGTGCCAGCAGCGTATTTGGCTACACCTTC
>-|TRBD1|TRBV15|TRBJ2-5
CATSRVFPPPGTDKLSQYF
TGTGCCACCAGCAGAGTCTTCCCCCCCCCAGGGACAGACAAGTTGTCCCAGTACTTC
>-|-|TRBV6-6|TRBJ1-2
CASSYSIQVAANYGYTF
TGTGCCAGCAGTTACTCCATCCAGGTAGCAGCTAACTATGGCTACACCTTC
>many|TRBD2|TRBV7-9|TRBJ2-3
CASSFLAGVTDTQYF
TGTGCCAGCAGCTTTCTAGCGGGGGTCACAGATACGCAGTATTTT
>-|TRBD2|TRBV5-4|TRBJ2-2
CASSLPTSGAANTGELFF
TGTGCCAGCAGCTTACCGACTAGCGGGGCCGCGAACACCGGGGAGCTGTTTTTT
>few|-|TRBV7-9|TRBJ1-2
CASKIAVGYTF
TGTGCCAGCAAGATAGCGGTCGGCTACACCTTC
>few|TRBD1|TRBV27|TRBJ1-1
CASSSGGGNRAFF
TGTGCCAGCAGTTCCGGAGGGGGCAACAGAGCTTTCTTT
>-|-|TRBV5-6|TRBJ2-1
CASRLRGSPYNEQFF
TGTGCCAGCAGATTGCGGGGTTCCCCCTACAATGAGCAGTTCTTC
>-|TRBD2|TRBV29-1|TRBJ2-1
CSVPGTSVYNDQFF
TGCAGCGTCCCCGGGACTAGCGTTTACAATGACCAGTTCTTC
>-|TRBD2|TRBV3-1|TRBJ2-5
CASSDGGETQYF
TGTGCCAGCAGCGACGGGGGGGAGACCCAGTACTTC
>once|-|TRBV11-2|TRBJ2-2
CASSLLGGLFF
TGTGCCAGCAGCCTACTGGGGGGGCTGTTTTTT
>many|TRBD1|TRBV7-9|TRBJ2-1
CALVEGTGEDEQFF
TGTGCCCTAGTAGAGGGGACAGGGGAGGATGAGCAGTTCTTC
>few|-|TRBV3-1|TRBJ2-2
CASSQGRPGALDTGELFF
TGTGCCAGCAGCCAAGGCCGTCCGGGGGCCCTAGACACCGGGGAGCTGTTTTTT
>few|TRBD2|TRBV6-5|TRBJ2-7
CASSYGTSAYEQYF
TGTGCCAGCAGTTACGGGACTAGCGCTTACGAGCAGTACTTC
>few|TRBD1|TRBV4-3|TRBJ1-2
CASSLDRGNYGYTF
TGCGCCAGCAGCCTCGACAGGGGAAACTATGGCTACACCTTC
>few|-|TRBV7-9|TRBJ1-5
CASSLEGINQPQHF
TGTGCCAGCAGCTTAGAAGGGATCAATCAGCCCCAGCATTTT
>few|-|TRBV24-1|TRBJ2-3
CATSETRGTGLTDTQYF
TGTGCCACCAGTGAAACCCGGGGTACAGGGCTCACAGATACGCAGTATTTT
>-|-|TRBV5-6|TRBJ1-1
CASTEGPGAEAFF
TGTGCCAGCACCGAAGGGCCCGGGGCTGAAGCTTTCTTT
>many|TRBD2|TRBV4-1|TRBJ2-5
CASSFGLAQETQYF
TGCGCCAGCAGCTTCGGACTAGCGCAAGAGACCCAGTACTTC
>few|-|TRBV29-1|TRBJ2-7
CSVGRAYEQYF
TGCAGCGTCGGAAGGGCCTACGAGCAGTACTTC
>few|TRBD1|TRBV7-7|TRBJ2-1
CASSAGQGAYNEQFF
TGTGCTAGCAGCGCGGGACAGGGGGCGTACAATGAGCAGTTCTTC
>-|TRBD1|TRBV9|TRBJ2-4
CASSVAGTGADIQYF
TGTGCCAGCAGCGTAGCCGGGACAGGGGCTGACATTCAGTACTTC
>-|TRBD2|TRBV2|TRBJ2-1
CASGQTGGLYNEQFF
TGTGCCAGCGGTCAGACGGGGGGGTTATACAATGAGCAGTTCTTC
>-|-|TRBV7-4|TRBJ1-2
CASSLAGSYGYTF
TGTGCCAGCAGCTTAGCGGGGTCCTATGGCTACACCTTC
>many|-|TRBV20-1|TRBJ2-1
CSARDYKRATYNEQFF
TGCAGTGCTAGAGATTATAAGCGGGCTACTTACAATGAGCAGTTCTTC
>many|-|TRBV6-2/TRBV6-3|TRBJ1-1
CASSYLGPEAFF
TGTGCCAGCAGTTACCTGGGTCCTGAAGCTTTCTTT
>few|TRBD2|TRBV5-1|TRBJ2-7
CASSLVPSGGFYEQYF
TGCGCCAGCAGCTTGGTGCCAAGCGGGGGATTTTACGAGCAGTACTTC
>few|-|TRBV6-5|TRBJ1-2
CASRYRAHGYTF
TGTGCCAGCAGATACAGGGCCCACGGCTACACCTTC
>-|-|TRBV7-3|TRBJ2-3
CASSLRPSTDTQYF
TGTGCCAGCAGCTTACGGCCAAGCACAGATACGCAGTATTTT
>few|-|TRBV5-1|TRBJ1-1
CASSWGSLTEAFF
TGCGCCAGCAGCTGGGGGTCTTTGACTGAAGCTTTCTTT
>-|-|TRBV7-9|TRBJ1-2
CASSLTGVGYTF
TGTGCCAGCAGCTTAACGGGGGTCGGCTACACCTTC
>many|-|TRBV4-2|TRBJ2-3
CASSQGGTHTDTQYF
TGTGCCAGCAGCCAAGGGGGGACACACACAGATACGCAGTATTTT
>-|TRBD2|TRBV19|TRBJ2-1
CASSSTSGNEQFF
TGTGCCAGTAGTTCGACTAGCGGGAATGAGCAGTTCTTC
>few|-|TRBV4-1|TRBJ1-6
CASNVGDSPLHF
TGCGCCAGCAACGTAGGCGATTCACCCCTCCACTTT
>few|-|TRBV13|TRBJ2-3
CASSLFGWDSDLTDTQYF
TGTGCCAGCAGCTTATTCGGATGGGACTCCGATCTCACAGATACGCAGTATTTT
>few|-|TRBV7-8|TRBJ2-3
CASSLDRRTGTDTQYF
TGTGCCAGCAGCTTAGACCGCCGGACAGGCACAGATACGCAGTATTTT
>-|-|TRBV7-9|TRBJ1-1
CASSSARTVAYNTEAFF
TGTGCCAGCAGCAGTGCCCGGACAGTAGCCTATAACACTGAAGCTTTCTTT
>-|-|TRBV4-2|TRBJ1-5
CASSQASGVDQPQHF
TGTGCCAGCAGCCAAGCGTCAGGGGTCGATCAGCCCCAGCATTTT
>few|-|TRBV7-9|TRBJ1-1
CASSLADRPNTEAFF
TGTGCCAGCAGCTTAGCGGACCGGCCGAACACTGAAGCTTTCTTT
>few|-|TRBV5-1|TRBJ2-1
CASSLSRDGDNEQFF
TGCGCCAGCAGCTTGTCGCGGGACGGGGACAATGAGCAGTTCTTC
>-|TRBD2|TRBV13|TRBJ2-1
CASSPSGTSGGANEQFF
TGTGCCAGCAGCCCATCTGGGACTAGCGGGGGGGCGAATGAGCAGTTCTTC
>-|-|TRBV29-1|TRBJ1-1
CSVEDLWNTEAFF
TGCAGCGTTGAAGATCTTTGGAACACTGAAGCTTTCTTT
>few|TRBD1|TRBV30|TRBJ2-7
CAWRDRAYEQYF
TGTGCCTGGAGAGACAGGGCCTACGAGCAGTACTTC
>-|TRBD2|TRBV12-3/TRBV12-4|TRBJ2-5
CASSRAGERQETQYF
TGTGCCAGCAGTCGAGCGGGGGAGCGCCAAGAGACCCAGTACTTC
>-|-|TRBV4-2|TRBJ2-5
CASSQEVLRGTQGETQYF
TGTGCCAGCAGCCAAGAGGTGTTGCGGGGGACCCAGGGGGAGACCCAGTACTTC